Presented here are 16 T cell receptor beta chains from one specimen sequenced in a study of T-cell reconstitution after alpha-beta-depleted transplantation in children. Library preparation (for TCRbeta) was performed with unique molecular identifiers. A single record per CDR3 protein comes from TCRdb applying MiXCR to the PCR reads. The sample has around 800,000 distinct CDR3 sequences, about 15% seen once. Source: PBMCs, mostly from graft donor cells, taken 360 days after TCRalphabeta/CD19-depleted stem cell transplant. The receptor source for this set is a male patient under 18 who had a stem cell transplant for acute lymphoblastic leukemia, so the T cells may come from the graft donor.

V usage is TRBV7-6 and J usage is TRBJ2-5; 8 bases are shared with TRBD2. Germline V gene data show CDR1 as SGHVS and CDR2 as FNYEAQ. J was trimmed by 3 bases and V by 5 bases; bases with no gene match: 11. This CDR3 is built from 16 residues. The CDR3: CASSPRITSGKETQYF. As DNA, the CDR3 is TGTGCCAGCAGCCCGAGGATCACTAGCGGTAAAGAGACCCAGTACTTC.

The J gene is TRBJ2-2, the V gene TRBV12-3 or TRBV12-4; 15 bases match TRBD2. The junction had 10 bases not matched to a gene; V was cut back by 6 bases and J by 5 bases. The CDR3 consists of 18 residues. CDR3: CASSGGLAGGRYTGELFF. The CDR3 DNA follows: TGTGCCAGCAGCGGCGGACTAGCGGGGGGGCGGTATACCGGGGAGCTGTTTTTT.

The rearrangement uses TRBV7-9 and TRBJ2-7; TRBD2 aligns across 10 bases. CDR1 and CDR2 from the germline V gene are SEHNR and FQNEAQ (reference sequence). The CDR3 loop spans 16 amino acids. Trimming took 2 bases from V and 2 from J; bases not matched to a gene: 6. CDR3 sequence reads: CASSLTSLAGAYEQYF. The CDR3 DNA sequence: TGTGCCAGCAGCTTAACTTCGCTAGCGGGGGCCTACGAGCAGTACTTC.

J is TRBJ2-1 and V is TRBV29-1; 11 bases map to TRBD2. Germline V gives CDR1 SQVTM, CDR2 ANQGSEA. V trimming: 4 bases; J trimming: 2 bases; junction bases outside the gene matches: 4. The CDR3 runs 15 residues. CDR3 sequence reads: CSVVTSGKAYNEQFF. In DNA, the CDR3 is TGCAGCGTTGTGACTAGCGGGAAGGCCTACAATGAGCAGTTCTTC.

This clonotype was detected a few times. V gene TRBV29-1 combines with J gene TRBJ2-1; no reliable D call. The CDR3 has 14 amino acids. Germline CDR1 reads SQVTM; CDR2 reads ANQGSEA. Trimming removed 6 bases at V and 0 bases at J, with 12 bases between. The CDR3 is CSVNEPDSYNEQFF. In DNA form, the CDR3 reads TGCAGCGTGAATGAGCCAGACTCCTACAATGAGCAGTTCTTC.

This clonotype was detected ten times or more. The chain has TRBV10-1 and TRBJ2-2, with 7 bases aligning to TRBD1. This CDR3 spans 15 amino acids. Germline V CDR1 and CDR2: WNHNN, SYGVQD (reference sequence). The ends lost 5 bases at V and 8 bases at J; junction bases unmatched: 11. The DNA for the CDR3 is TGCGCCAGCAGTCCCCGACAGGGTGGACTTGGGGAGCTGTTTTTT. This gives the protein CASSPRQGGLGELFF.

V gene TRBV5-1 combines with J gene TRBJ2-5; possibly TRBD1 for D (6 bases). The ends were cut back, 4 bases at V and 4 bases at J, with 8 bases in the middle. Germline V gene data show CDR1 as SGHRS and CDR2 as YFSETQ. The CDR3 totals 12 residues. The CDR3 reads CASSRTAETQYF. CDR3 coding DNA: TGCGCCAGCAGCAGGACAGCAGAGACCCAGTACTTC.

Many counts were recorded for this clonotype. J is TRBJ2-3 and V is TRBV2, with D maybe TRBD2 (5 bases). Germline V gene lookup returns CDR1 SNHLY and CDR2 FYNNEI. The V and J ends lost 8 bases and 2 bases respectively, with 11 bases between them. There are 13 residues in the CDR3. CDR3 residues: CASYRGYTDTQYF. The CDR3 coding sequence is TGTGCCAGCTACCGGGGATACACAGATACGCAGTATTTT.

This chain links TRBV18 with TRBJ1-5, with D possibly being TRBD1 (6 bases). Germline CDR1 and CDR2: KGHSH and LQKENI. Trimming cost V 6 bases and J 7 bases, with 19 bases left between them. The CDR3 covers 15 residues. The CDR3 loop reads CASSLTQGREQPQHF. In nucleotides, the CDR3 is TGTGCCAGCTCGCTTACTCAGGGGCGGGAGCAGCCCCAGCATTTT. Together with reference TRBV18 and TRBJ1-5, the CDR3 gives the full variable domain: NAGVMQNPRHLVRRRGQEARLRCSPMKGHSHVYWYRQLPEEGLKFMVYLQKENIIDESGMPKERFSAEFPKEGPSILRIQQVVRGDSAAYFCASSLTQGREQPQHFGDGTRLSIL.

This sequence joins TRBV4-2 and TRBJ2-3; 11 nucleotides agree with TRBD2. CDR3 length: 17 residues. Germline assignment: CDR1 LGHNA and CDR2 YNFKEQ. The V and J ends lost 0 bases and 4 bases, in that order; junction bases with no gene match: 6. The CDR3 DNA reads TGTGCCAGCAGCCAAGATGTTTCTAGCGGGAGGTCAGATACGCAGTATTTT. Translated: CASSQDVSSGRSDTQYF.

In its sample, this clonotype was seen a few times. The chain is built from TRBV20-1 and TRBJ1-3; D gene uncertain. Germline lookup yields CDR1 DFQATT and CDR2 SNEGSKA (reference sequence). Trimming stripped 3 bases from V and 4 bases from J, with 10 bases between. This CDR3 is built from 13 residues. The chain's CDR3 is CSASGTSGNTIYF. DNA for the CDR3: TGCAGTGCTAGCGGAACGAGCGGAAACACCATATATTTT.

The table lists this clonotype with a few counts. The chain has TRBV11-2 and TRBJ2-1; 11 nucleotides line up with TRBD2. The CDR3 totals 16 residues. CDR1 is SGHAT and CDR2 is FQNNGV in the germline V gene. The V and J ends lost 0 bases and 7 bases, in that order; junction bases with no gene match: 5. The CDR3 region is CASSLELAGVGNEQFF. The CDR3 region has the DNA TGTGCCAGCAGCTTAGAACTAGCGGGAGTTGGAAATGAGCAGTTCTTC. The complete variable domain, with remaining parts taken from reference TRBV11-2 and TRBJ2-1, reads EAGVAQSPRYKIIEKRQSVAFWCNPISGHATLYWYQQILGQGPKLLIQFQNNGVVDDSQLPKDRFSAERLKGVDSTLKIQPAKLEDSAVYLCASSLELAGVGNEQFFGPGTRLTVL.

This clonotype was seen a few times. The rearrangement uses TRBV20-1 and TRBJ2-1, with D tentatively TRBD1 (6 bases). Trimming shortened V by 3 bases and J by 5 bases, and 17 bases separated the two germline ends. CDR3 length: 15 residues. CDR1 and CDR2 from the germline V gene are DFQATT and SNEGSKA (reference sequence). The CDR3 spells CSASKQGVSDNEQFF. The CDR3 region has the DNA TGCAGTGCTAGCAAACAGGGTGTTTCGGACAATGAGCAGTTCTTC.

The chain couples TRBV7-8 to TRBJ2-7; D is possibly TRBD1 or TRBD2 (5 bases each). This CDR3 contains 15 residues. Between the trimmed V and J ends, which lost 4 bases and 4 bases, there was a span of 17 bases. CDR1 SGHVS and CDR2 FQNEAQ come from the germline V gene. The CDR3: CASSSDRWGKYEQYF. The CDR3 DNA reads TGTGCCAGCAGCTCAGATCGGTGGGGGAAATACGAGCAGTACTTC. The variable domain in full, completed from reference TRBV7-8 and TRBJ2-7, reads GAGVSQSPRYKVAKRGQDVALRCDPISGHVSLFWYQQALGQGPEFLTYFQNEAQLDKSGLPSDRFFAERPEGSVSTLKIQRTQQEDSAVYLCASSSDRWGKYEQYFGPGTRLTVT.

In this sample, this clonotype turned up a few times. The chain has TRBV13 and TRBJ2-5, with D possibly TRBD2 on 5 matching bases. Germline-derived CDR1 and CDR2 are PRHDT and FYEKMQ (reference sequence). Trimming pared 1 base from V and 2 bases from J, leaving 14 bases between. The CDR3 has 16 amino acids. CDR3 region: CASSLAGTLMQETQYF. The CDR3 nucleotides are TGTGCCAGCAGCTTAGCGGGAACACTAATGCAAGAGACCCAGTACTTC.

V and J are TRBV29-1 and TRBJ2-7, with 10 nucleotides matching TRBD1. CDR3 length: 13 amino acids. The V gene end was trimmed by 5 bases and the J gene end by 2 bases; junction bases not matched to a gene: 3. From germline, CDR1 is SQVTM and CDR2 ANQGSEA. Here the CDR3 reads CSVTGQGTYEQYF. CDR3 nucleotide sequence: TGCAGCGTTACGGGACAGGGGACCTACGAGCAGTACTTC.